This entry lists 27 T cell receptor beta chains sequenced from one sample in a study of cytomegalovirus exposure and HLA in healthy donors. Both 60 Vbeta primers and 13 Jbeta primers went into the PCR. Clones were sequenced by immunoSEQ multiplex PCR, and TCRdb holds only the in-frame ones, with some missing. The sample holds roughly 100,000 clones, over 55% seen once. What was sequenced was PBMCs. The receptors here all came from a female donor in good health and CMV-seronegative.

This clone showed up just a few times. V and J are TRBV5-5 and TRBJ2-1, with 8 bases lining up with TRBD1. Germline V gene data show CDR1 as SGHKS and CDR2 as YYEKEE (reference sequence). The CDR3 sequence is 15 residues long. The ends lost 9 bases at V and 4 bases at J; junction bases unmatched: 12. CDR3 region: CATSHGTGFYNEQFF. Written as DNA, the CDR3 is TGTGCCACTAGCCACGGGACAGGTTTTTACAATGAGCAGTTCTTC. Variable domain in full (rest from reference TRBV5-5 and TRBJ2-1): DAGVTQSPTHLIKTRGQQVTLRCSPISGHKSVSWYQQVLGQGPQFIFQYYEKEERGRGNFPDRFSARQFPNYSSELNVNALLLGDSALYLCATSHGTGFYNEQFFGPGTRLTVL.

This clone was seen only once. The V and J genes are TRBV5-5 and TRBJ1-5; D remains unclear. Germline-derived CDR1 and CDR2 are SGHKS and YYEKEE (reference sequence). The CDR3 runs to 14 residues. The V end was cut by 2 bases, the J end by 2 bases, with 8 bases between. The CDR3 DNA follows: TGTGCCAGCAGCTTTTGGGGAGGCAATCAGCCCCAGCATTTT. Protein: CASSFWGGNQPQHF.

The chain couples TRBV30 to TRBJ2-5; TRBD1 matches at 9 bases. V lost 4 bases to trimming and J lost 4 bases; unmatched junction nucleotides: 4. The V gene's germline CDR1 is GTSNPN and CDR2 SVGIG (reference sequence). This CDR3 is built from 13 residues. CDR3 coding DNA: TGTGCCTGGACGGGACAGGGAAGAGAGACCCAGTACTTC. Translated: CAWTGQGRETQYF.

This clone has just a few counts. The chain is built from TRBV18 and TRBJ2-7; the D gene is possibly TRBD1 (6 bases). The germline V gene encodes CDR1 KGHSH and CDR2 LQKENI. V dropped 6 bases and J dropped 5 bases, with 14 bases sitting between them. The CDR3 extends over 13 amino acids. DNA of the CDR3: TGTGCCAGCTCTAAGCAGGGGTCCCACGAGCAGTACTTC. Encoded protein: CASSKQGSHEQYF.

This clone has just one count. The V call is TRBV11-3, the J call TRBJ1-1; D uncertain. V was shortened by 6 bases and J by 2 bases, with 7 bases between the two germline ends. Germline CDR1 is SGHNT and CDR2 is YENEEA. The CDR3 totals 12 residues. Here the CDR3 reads CASRNYNTEAFF. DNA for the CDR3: TGTGCCAGCAGAAATTATAACACTGAAGCTTTCTTT. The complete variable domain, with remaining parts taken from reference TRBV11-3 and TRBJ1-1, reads EAGVVQSPRYKIIEKKQPVAFWCNPISGHNTLYWYLQNLGQGPELLIRYENEEAVDDSQLPKDRFSAERLKGVDSTLKIQPAELGDSAVYLCASRNYNTEAFFGQGTRLTVV.

CDR3 amino acids: CASSLRGQPQHF. CDR3 nucleotide sequence: TGTGCCAGCAGCCTGCGTGGTCAGCCCCAGCATTTT. The chain employs TRBV28 and TRBJ1-5; no definite D call. The V and J ends lost 6 bases and 6 bases respectively, with 9 bases between them. This CDR3 region has 12 residues. Germline V gives CDR1 MDHEN, CDR2 SYDVKM.

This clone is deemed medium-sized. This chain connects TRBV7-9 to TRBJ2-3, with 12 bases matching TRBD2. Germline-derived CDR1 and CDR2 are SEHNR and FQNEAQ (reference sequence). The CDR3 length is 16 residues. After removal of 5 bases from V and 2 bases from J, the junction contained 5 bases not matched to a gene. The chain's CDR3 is CASSPLAGGYTDTQYF. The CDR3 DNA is TGTGCCAGCAGCCCGCTAGCGGGAGGGTACACAGATACGCAGTATTTT.

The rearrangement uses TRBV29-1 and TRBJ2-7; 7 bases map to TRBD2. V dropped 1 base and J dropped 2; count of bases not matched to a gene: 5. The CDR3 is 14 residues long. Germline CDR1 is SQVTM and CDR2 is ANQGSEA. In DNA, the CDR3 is TGCAGCGTTGAAGCCCCCGGGAGGCCCTACGAGCAGTACTTC. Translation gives CSVEAPGRPYEQYF.

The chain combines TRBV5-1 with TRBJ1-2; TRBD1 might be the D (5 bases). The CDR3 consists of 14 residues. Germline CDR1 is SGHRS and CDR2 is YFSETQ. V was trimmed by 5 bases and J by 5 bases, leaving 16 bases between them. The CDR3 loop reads CASSSGTGEYGYTF. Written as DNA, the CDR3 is TGCGCCAGCAGTTCGGGGACGGGGGAATATGGCTACACCTTC.

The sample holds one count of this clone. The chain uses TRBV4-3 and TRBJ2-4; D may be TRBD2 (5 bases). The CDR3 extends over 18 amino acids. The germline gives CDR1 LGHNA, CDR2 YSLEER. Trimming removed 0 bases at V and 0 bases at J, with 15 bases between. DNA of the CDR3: TGCGCCAGCAGCCAAGAGAGGACTTCCTCGGTAGCCAAAAACATTCAGTACTTC. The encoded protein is CASSQERTSSVAKNIQYF.

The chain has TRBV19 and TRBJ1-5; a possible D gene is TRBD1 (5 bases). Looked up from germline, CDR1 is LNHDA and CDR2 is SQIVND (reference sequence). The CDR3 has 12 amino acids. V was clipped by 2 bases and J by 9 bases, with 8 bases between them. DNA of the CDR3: TGTGCCAGTAGTATAAGGGGCTGGCCCCAGCATTTT. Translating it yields CASSIRGWPQHF.

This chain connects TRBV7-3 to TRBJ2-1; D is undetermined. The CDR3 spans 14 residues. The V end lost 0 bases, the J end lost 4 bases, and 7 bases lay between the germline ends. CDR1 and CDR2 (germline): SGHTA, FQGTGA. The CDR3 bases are TGTGCCAGCAGCTTAACGGGCTCATACAATGAGCAGTTCTTC. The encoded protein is CASSLTGSYNEQFF.

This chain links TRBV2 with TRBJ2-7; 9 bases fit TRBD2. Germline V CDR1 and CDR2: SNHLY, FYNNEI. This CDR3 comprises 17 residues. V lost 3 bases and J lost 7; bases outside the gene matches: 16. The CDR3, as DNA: TGTGCCAGCAGTGATAGTTCACTAGCGGGCCTCAACCGGGAGCAGTACTTC. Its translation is CASSDSSLAGLNREQYF.

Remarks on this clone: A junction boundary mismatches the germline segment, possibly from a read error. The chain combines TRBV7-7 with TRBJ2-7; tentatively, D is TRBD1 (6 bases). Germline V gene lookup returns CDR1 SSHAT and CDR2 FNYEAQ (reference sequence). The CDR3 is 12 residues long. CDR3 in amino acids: CASSLGTYEQYF. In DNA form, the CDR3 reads TGTGCTAGCAGCTTAGGGACATACGAGCAGTACTTC.

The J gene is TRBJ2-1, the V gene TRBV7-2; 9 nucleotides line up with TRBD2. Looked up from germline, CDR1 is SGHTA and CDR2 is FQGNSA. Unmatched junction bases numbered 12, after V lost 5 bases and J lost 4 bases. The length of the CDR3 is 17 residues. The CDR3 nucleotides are TGTGCCAGCAGCCCCACTTCGACTAGCGGACTTTACAATGAGCAGTTCTTC. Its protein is CASSPTSTSGLYNEQFF.

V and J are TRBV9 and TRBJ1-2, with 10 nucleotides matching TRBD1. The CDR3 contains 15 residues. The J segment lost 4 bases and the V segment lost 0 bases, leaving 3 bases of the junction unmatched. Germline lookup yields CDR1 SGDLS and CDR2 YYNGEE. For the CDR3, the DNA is TGTGCCAGCAGCGTAGGGACAGGGGGGCCCTATGGCTACACCTTC. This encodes CASSVGTGGPYGYTF.

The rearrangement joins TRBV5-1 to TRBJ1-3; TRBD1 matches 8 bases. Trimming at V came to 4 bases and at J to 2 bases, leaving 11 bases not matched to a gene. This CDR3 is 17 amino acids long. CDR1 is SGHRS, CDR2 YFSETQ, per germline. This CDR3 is CASSIYPTGDAGNTIYF. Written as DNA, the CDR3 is TGCGCCAGCAGCATTTACCCGACAGGGGACGCTGGAAACACCATATATTTT.

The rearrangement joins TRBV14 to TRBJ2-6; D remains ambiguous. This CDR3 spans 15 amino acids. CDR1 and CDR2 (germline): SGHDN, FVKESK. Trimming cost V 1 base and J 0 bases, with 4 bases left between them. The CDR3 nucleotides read TGTGCCAGCAGCCAAGTCGGCTCTGGGGCCAACGTCCTGACTTTC. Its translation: CASSQVGSGANVLTF.

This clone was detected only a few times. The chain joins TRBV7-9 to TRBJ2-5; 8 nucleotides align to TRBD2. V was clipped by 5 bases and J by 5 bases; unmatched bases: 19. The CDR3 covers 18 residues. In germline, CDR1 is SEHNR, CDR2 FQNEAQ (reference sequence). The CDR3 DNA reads TGTGCCAGCAGCCACGATTTCGTAAATCGGGAGGGCCAGGAGACCCAGTACTTC. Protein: CASSHDFVNREGQETQYF.

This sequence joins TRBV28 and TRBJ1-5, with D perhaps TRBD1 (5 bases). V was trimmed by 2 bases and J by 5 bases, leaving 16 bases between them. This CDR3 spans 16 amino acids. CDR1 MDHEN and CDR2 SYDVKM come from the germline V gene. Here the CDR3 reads CASSLGGGAIYQPQHF. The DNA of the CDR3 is TGTGCCAGCAGTTTAGGAGGAGGGGCGATTTATCAGCCCCAGCATTTT. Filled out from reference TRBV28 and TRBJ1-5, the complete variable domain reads DVKVTQSSRYLVKRTGEKVFLECVQDMDHENMFWYRQDPGLGLRLIYFSYDVKMKEKGDIPEGYSVSREKKERFSLILESASTNQTSMYLCASSLGGGAIYQPQHFGDGTRLSIL.

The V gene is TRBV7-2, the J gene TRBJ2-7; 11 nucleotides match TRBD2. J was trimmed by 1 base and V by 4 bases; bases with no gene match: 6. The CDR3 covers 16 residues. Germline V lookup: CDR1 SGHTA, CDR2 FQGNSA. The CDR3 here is CASSSPGLAASYEQYF. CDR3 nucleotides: TGTGCCAGCAGCTCCCCGGGACTAGCGGCTTCCTACGAGCAGTACTTC.

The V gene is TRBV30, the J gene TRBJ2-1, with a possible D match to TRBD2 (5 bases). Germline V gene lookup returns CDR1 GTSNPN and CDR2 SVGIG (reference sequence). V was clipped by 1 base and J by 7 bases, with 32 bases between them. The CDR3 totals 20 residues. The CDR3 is CAWSDINFPSAPRERNEQFF. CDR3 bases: TGTGCCTGGAGTGACATAAACTTCCCAAGTGCCCCACGGGAAAGGAATGAGCAGTTCTTC.

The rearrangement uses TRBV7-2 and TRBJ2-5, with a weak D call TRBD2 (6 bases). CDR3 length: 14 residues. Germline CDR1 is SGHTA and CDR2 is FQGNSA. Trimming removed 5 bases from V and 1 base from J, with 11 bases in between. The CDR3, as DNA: TGTGCCAGCAGCCAAGGGGACTTCCAAGAGACCCAGTACTTC. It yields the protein CASSQGDFQETQYF.

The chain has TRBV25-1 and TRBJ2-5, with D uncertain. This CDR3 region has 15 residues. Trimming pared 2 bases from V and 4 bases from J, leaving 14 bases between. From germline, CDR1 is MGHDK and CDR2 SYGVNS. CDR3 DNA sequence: TGTGCCAGCAGTGAAGGCGGAAGCCTCCGAGAGACCCAGTACTTC. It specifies CASSEGGSLRETQYF.

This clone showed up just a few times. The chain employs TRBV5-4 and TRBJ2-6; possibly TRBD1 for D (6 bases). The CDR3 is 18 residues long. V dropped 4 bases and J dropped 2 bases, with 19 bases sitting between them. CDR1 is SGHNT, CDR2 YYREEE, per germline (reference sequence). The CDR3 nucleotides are TGTGCCAGCAGCCGAACAGGGTCTCGGCTTACTGGGGCCAACGTCCTGACTTTC. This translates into CASSRTGSRLTGANVLTF.

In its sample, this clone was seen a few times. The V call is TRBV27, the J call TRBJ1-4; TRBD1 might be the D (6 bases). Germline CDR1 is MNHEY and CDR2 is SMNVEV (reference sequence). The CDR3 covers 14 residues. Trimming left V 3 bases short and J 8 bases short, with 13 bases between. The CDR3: CASSFGGAGEKLFF. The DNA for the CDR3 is TGTGCCAGCAGTTTTGGGGGGGCCGGGGAAAAACTGTTTTTT. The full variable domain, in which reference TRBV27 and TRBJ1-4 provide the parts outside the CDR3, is EAQVTQNPRYLITVTGKKLTVTCSQNMNHEYMSWYRQDPGLGLRQIYYSMNVEVTDKGDVPEGYKVSRKEKRNFPLILESPSPNQTSLYFCASSFGGAGEKLFFGSGTQLSVL.

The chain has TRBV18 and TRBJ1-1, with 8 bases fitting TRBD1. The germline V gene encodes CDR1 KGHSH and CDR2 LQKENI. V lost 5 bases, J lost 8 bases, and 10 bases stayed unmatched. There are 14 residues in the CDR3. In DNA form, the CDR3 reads TGTGCCAGCTCAATTGGGACAGGCTCACGCGAAGCTTTCTTT. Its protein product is CASSIGTGSREAFF.